This T cell receptor beta chain stems from a study of blood T cell repertoires in COVID-19. The protocol was immunoSEQ multiplex PCR, while the TCRdb copy is restricted to in-frame clones and leaves out a portion. The sample lists about 480,000 clones; approximately 88% were seen once. V gave up 0 bases and J gave up 11 bases, with 20 bases separating them. The CDR3 is made up of 16 amino acids. Germline V CDR1 and CDR2: SGHVS, FQNEAQ. The rearrangement uses TRBV7-8 and TRBJ1-5; D is perhaps TRBD1 (5 bases). Specimen: PBMCs or T cells enriched from blood (not recorded which). This sequence originates from a woman aged 40 to 49 who had recovered from COVID-19. In DNA form, the CDR3 reads TGTGCCAGCAGCTTAGCGCGTGGACACGGCGTTATGGCCCAGCATTTT. Its protein is CASSLARGHGVMAQHF. Full variable domain (rest looked up from reference TRBV7-8 and TRBJ1-5): GAGVSQSPRYKVAKRGQDVALRCDPISGHVSLFWYQQALGQGPEFLTYFQNEAQLDKSGLPSDRFFAERPEGSVSTLKIQRTQQEDSAVYLCASSLARGHGVMAQHFGDGTRLSIL.